These T cell receptor beta chains were read from a single sample in a study of type 1 regulatory T cells. MiXCR, applied by TCRdb to the reads, yields one record per CDR3 protein. The sample has about 69,000 distinct CDR3 sequences; less than 25% are singletons. These receptors lack a known antigen. Source material: cultured type 1 regulatory T (Tr1) cells, either the whole culture or a sorted fraction (not recorded which). All receptors come from a human donor in good health. Each CDR3 is given with its conserved first and last residue. D genes are given only for firm matches. Rows may omit the clone size; those that give it use once, few, many or a size class.

cdr3_nt	cdr3_aa	clone_size	v_call	j_call	d_call
TGTGCCAGCAGTTACTCCCGGGCTAGCAATCAGCCCCAGCATTTT	CASSYSRASNQPQHF	.	TRBV6-5	TRBJ1-5	.
TGCAGTGCTCCTCGGACTAGCGTACCCTACGAGCAGTACTTC	CSAPRTSVPYEQYF	.	TRBV20-1	TRBJ2-7	TRBD2
TGTGCCAGCAGGAGGGGACTAGCGGGAGTCTCAGGAGAGACCCAGTACTTC	CASRRGLAGVSGETQYF	few	TRBV2	TRBJ2-5	TRBD2
TGTGCCAGCAGCTTAAGGGTTATGGACACTGAAGCTTTCTTT	CASSLRVMDTEAFF	.	TRBV7-8	TRBJ1-1	.
TGTGCCAGCAGCCAAGACCAACGACTGAACACTGAAGCTTTCTTT	CASSQDQRLNTEAFF	few	TRBV3-1	TRBJ1-1	.
TGTGCCACCAGTGATTCTGTAAACAGGGCCGGGGAGCTGTTTTTT	CATSDSVNRAGELFF	few	TRBV24-1	TRBJ2-2	.
TGTGCCAGCAGCCTTTTAGATAATTCACCCCTCCACTTT	CASSLLDNSPLHF	.	TRBV7-2	TRBJ1-6	.
TGTGCCAGCAGTCCCCTGGATGGGGGAGGCTCAGATACGCAGTATTTT	CASSPLDGGGSDTQYF	few	TRBV27	TRBJ2-3	.
TGCAGCGCTGGAGGGACAGGGGGCCAGAACTATGGCTACACCTTC	CSAGGTGGQNYGYTF	few	TRBV29-1	TRBJ1-2	TRBD1
TGTGCCAGCAGCGCCGGACTAGCGGACAATGAGCAGTTCTTC	CASSAGLADNEQFF	.	TRBV5-4	TRBJ2-1	TRBD2
TGTGCCAGCAGGATCAGGGGTACCGGGGAGCTGTTTTTT	CASRIRGTGELFF	.	TRBV5-5	TRBJ2-2	.
TGCAGTGCTAGAGATCAGTACTCCCCTCTTCCAGGCGAGCAGTACTTC	CSARDQYSPLPGEQYF	.	TRBV20-1	TRBJ2-7	.
TGCGCCAGCAGCCAAAGCGGGATCACCTACAATGAGCAGTTCTTC	CASSQSGITYNEQFF	few	TRBV5-1	TRBJ2-1	TRBD2
TGCAGTGCTCCGACTAGCGGGAGAGGAGGGACGCAGTATTTT	CSAPTSGRGGTQYF	.	TRBV20-1	TRBJ2-3	TRBD2
TGCAGTGCTAGCAACGAGGTGACCTACGAGCAGTACTTC	CSASNEVTYEQYF	few	TRBV20-1	TRBJ2-7	.
TGCAGCGTTCGACTCCTAGCGGGAGGGGAGACCCAGTACTTC	CSVRLLAGGETQYF	few	TRBV29-1	TRBJ2-5	TRBD2
TGTGCCACCGAGAAGAACACTGAAGCTTTCTTT	CATEKNTEAFF	few	TRBV28	TRBJ1-1	.
TGCGCCAGCAGCTTGGCGGTTAACGCCGGGGAGCTGTTTTTT	CASSLAVNAGELFF	.	TRBV5-1	TRBJ2-2	.
TGTGCCAGCAGCTTAGTCACAGGGGTCGTCTACGAGCAGTACTTC	CASSLVTGVVYEQYF	few	TRBV7-2	TRBJ2-7	TRBD1
TGCAGTGCTAGAGGACCTTCTATAGCGGGACTTCCACTCTCTGGGGCCAACGTCCTGACTTTC	CSARGPSIAGLPLSGANVLTF	many	TRBV20-1	TRBJ2-6	TRBD2
TGTGCCAGCAGTTACTCGAGGCCTGGCCCTGGTAATTCACCCCTCCACTTT	CASSYSRPGPGNSPLHF	.	TRBV6-5	TRBJ1-6	.
TGTGCCAGCTTTCTGAGGGGAGAGACCCAGTACTTC	CASFLRGETQYF	few	TRBV5-5	TRBJ2-5	.
TGTGCCACCAGTTCCGGTGTACAAGAGACCCAGTACTTC	CATSSGVQETQYF	many	TRBV24-1	TRBJ2-5	.
TGCGCCAGCAGCTCCGGACTAGCGGGAGGAAGTAATCTCGAGCAGTACTTC	CASSSGLAGGSNLEQYF	.	TRBV5-1	TRBJ2-7	TRBD2
TGCAGCGTCCTGACAGGTCTAGCCAAAAACATTCAGTACTTC	CSVLTGLAKNIQYF	few	TRBV29-1	TRBJ2-4	.
TGCGCCAGCAGCTCTACTAGCGGGAGCTACAATGAGCAGTTCTTC	CASSSTSGSYNEQFF	many	TRBV5-1	TRBJ2-1	TRBD2
TGTGCCAGCAGAAGTGGACAGCTCACCGGGGAGCTGTTTTTT	CASRSGQLTGELFF	few	TRBV6-1	TRBJ2-2	.
TGTGCCAGCAGCCCACCCCCGGACGGATATTCACCCCTCCACTTT	CASSPPPDGYSPLHF	few	TRBV4-2	TRBJ1-6	.
TGCGCCAGCAGTTACGGACAGACGGGGAATGAAAAACTGTTTTTT	CASSYGQTGNEKLFF	few	TRBV5-1	TRBJ1-4	.
TGTGCCAGCAGCGTAGGTCCTAGCGGGGACACCGGGGAGCTGTTTTTT	CASSVGPSGDTGELFF	.	TRBV9	TRBJ2-2	TRBD2
TGCAGTGCTTCGTGGACAGGAAGCTCCTACGAGCAGTACTTC	CSASWTGSSYEQYF	.	TRBV20-1	TRBJ2-7	TRBD1
TGTGCCAGCAGTTATACAGCTAACACTGAAGCTTTCTTT	CASSYTANTEAFF	few	TRBV7-8	TRBJ1-1	.
TGTGCCAGCAGGGACAAGTGGAATGAGCAGTTCTTC	CASRDKWNEQFF	.	TRBV25-1	TRBJ2-1	.
TGCGCCAGCAGCCCAACGGACAGGGACAACACTGAAGCTTTCTTT	CASSPTDRDNTEAFF	few	TRBV5-1	TRBJ1-1	TRBD1
TGTGCCAGCAGCTTAGCCATAGCGGGAGGGAATATCGATGAGCAGTTCTTC	CASSLAIAGGNIDEQFF	few	TRBV7-9	TRBJ2-1	TRBD2
TGTGCCAGCAGCCGGGACAGGAGCTCCTACAATGAGCAGTTCTTC	CASSRDRSSYNEQFF	few	TRBV7-2	TRBJ2-1	TRBD1
TGCGCCAGCAGCCTAACTGCAGTGAACACTGAAGCTTTCTTT	CASSLTAVNTEAFF	.	TRBV5-1	TRBJ1-1	.
TGTGCCATCAAATCTTCGGGAGGGGGGCAGTTCTTC	CAIKSSGGGQFF	.	TRBV10-3	TRBJ2-1	TRBD2
TGCGCCAGCAGCGCGCAGGGCTCGGACACCGGGGAGCTGTTTTTT	CASSAQGSDTGELFF	.	TRBV5-1	TRBJ2-2	.
TGTGCCAGCAGTACCAGAAACACCATATATTTT	CASSTRNTIYF	few	TRBV6-1	TRBJ1-3	.
TGTGCCATCAGTGGGCCCGGGGGGTCCTACAATGAGCAGTTCTTC	CAISGPGGSYNEQFF	.	TRBV10-3	TRBJ2-1	TRBD2
TGCGCCAGCAGCCTCGACAGGGGGAGTTTAACACCCCTCCACTTT	CASSLDRGSLTPLHF	.	TRBV5-1	TRBJ1-6	TRBD1
TGCAGCGGGGGGGGGGTGAACACTGAAGCTTTCTTT	CSGGGVNTEAFF	.	TRBV29-1	TRBJ1-1	.
TGCAGTGCTAGACCCGGGAGGGCCAGGAACACCGGGGAGCTGTTTTTT	CSARPGRARNTGELFF	few	TRBV20-1	TRBJ2-2	TRBD2
TGCAGTGCTAGATCCACTACCTCTGGGGCCAACGTCCTGACTTTC	CSARSTTSGANVLTF	medium-sized	TRBV20-1	TRBJ2-6	.